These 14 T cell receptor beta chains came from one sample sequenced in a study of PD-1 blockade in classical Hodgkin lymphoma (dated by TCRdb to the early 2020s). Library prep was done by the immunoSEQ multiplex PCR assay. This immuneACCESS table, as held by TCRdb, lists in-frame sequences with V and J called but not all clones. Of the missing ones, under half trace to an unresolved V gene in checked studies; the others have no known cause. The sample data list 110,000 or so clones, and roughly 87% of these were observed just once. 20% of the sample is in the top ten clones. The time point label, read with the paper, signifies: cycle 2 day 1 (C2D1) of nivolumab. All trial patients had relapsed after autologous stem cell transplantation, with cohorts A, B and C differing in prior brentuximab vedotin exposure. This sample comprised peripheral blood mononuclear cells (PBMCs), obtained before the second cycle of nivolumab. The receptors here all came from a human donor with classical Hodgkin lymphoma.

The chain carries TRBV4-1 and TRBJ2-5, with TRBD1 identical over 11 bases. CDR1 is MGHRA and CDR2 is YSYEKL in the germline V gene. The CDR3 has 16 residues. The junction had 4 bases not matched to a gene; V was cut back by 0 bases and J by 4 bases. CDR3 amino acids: CASSQDVGTGGETQYF. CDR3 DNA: TGCGCCAGCAGCCAAGATGTAGGGACAGGGGGAGAGACCCAGTACTTC.

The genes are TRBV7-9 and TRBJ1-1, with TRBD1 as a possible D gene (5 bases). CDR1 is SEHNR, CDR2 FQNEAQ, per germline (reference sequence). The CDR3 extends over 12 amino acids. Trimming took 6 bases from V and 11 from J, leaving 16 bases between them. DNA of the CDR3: TGTGCCAGCAGGGGACGAGGGGAGAAGGCTTTCTTT. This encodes CASRGRGEKAFF.

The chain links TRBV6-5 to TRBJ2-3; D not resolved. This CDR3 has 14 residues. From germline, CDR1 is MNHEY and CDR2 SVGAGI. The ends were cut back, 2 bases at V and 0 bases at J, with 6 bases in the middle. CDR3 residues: CASSYVRSTDTQYF. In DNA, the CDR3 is TGTGCCAGCAGTTACGTCCGAAGCACAGATACGCAGTATTTT.

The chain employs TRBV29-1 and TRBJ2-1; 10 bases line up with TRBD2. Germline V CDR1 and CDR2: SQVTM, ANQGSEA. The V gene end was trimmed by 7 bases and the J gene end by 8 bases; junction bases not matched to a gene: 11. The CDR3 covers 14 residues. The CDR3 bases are TGCAGCGGCACTGGGACTAGCGATATTGATGAGCAGTTCTTC. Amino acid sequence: CSGTGTSDIDEQFF.

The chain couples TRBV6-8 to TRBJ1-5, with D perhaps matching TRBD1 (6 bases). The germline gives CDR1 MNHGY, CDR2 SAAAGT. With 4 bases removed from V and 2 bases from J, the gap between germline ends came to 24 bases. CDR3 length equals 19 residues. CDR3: CASSSIGGQGKPGNQPQHF. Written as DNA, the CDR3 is TGTGCCAGCAGTTCTATTGGGGGACAAGGGAAGCCCGGCAATCAGCCCCAGCATTTT.

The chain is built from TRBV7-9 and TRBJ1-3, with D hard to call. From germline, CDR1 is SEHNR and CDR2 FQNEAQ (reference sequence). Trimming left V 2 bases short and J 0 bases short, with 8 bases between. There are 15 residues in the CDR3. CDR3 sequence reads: CASSLKKDSGNTIYF. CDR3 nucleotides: TGTGCCAGCAGCTTAAAAAAAGACTCTGGAAACACCATATATTTT.

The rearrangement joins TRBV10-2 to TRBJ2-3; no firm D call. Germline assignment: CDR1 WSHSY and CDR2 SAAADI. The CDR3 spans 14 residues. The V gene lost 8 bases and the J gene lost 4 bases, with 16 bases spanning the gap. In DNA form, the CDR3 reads TGCGCCAGCGCTCCCACCAGTATCTCAGATACGCAGTATTTT. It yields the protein CASAPTSISDTQYF.

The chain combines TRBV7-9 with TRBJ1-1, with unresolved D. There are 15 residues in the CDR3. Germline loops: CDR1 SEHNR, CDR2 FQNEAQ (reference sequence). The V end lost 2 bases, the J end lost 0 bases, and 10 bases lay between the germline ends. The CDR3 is CASSLHGSMNTEAFF. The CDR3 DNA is TGTGCCAGCAGCTTACACGGTTCAATGAACACTGAAGCTTTCTTT.

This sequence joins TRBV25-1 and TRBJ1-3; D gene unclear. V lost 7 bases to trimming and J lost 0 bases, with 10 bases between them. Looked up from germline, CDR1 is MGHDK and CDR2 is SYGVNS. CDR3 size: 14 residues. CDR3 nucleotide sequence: TGTGCCAGCACCGACGCAGTCTCTGGAAACACCATATATTTT. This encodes CASTDAVSGNTIYF.

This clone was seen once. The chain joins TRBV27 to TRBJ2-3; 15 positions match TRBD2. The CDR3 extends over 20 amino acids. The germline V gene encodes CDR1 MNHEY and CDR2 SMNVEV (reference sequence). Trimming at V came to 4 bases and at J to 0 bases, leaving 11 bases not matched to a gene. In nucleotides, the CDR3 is TGTGCCAGCAGTTCCTGGACTAGCGGGAGGGTGACTACAAGCACAGATACGCAGTATTTT. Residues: CASSSWTSGRVTTSTDTQYF.

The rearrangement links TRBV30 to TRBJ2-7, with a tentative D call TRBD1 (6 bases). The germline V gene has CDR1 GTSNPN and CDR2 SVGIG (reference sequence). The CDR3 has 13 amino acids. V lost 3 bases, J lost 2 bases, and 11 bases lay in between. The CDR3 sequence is CAWRRTATYEQYF. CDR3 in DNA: TGTGCCTGGAGGAGGACAGCCACCTACGAGCAGTACTTC.

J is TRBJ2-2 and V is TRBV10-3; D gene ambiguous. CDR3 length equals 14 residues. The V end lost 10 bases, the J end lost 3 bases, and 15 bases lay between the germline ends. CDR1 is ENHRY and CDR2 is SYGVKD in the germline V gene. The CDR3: CATTPHVDTGELFF. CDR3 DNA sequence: TGTGCCACCACACCCCACGTCGACACCGGGGAGCTGTTTTTT.

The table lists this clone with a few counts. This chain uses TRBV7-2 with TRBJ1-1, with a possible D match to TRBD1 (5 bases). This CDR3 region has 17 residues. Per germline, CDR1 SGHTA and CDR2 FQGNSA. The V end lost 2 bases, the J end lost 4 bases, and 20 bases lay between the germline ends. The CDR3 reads CASSLRLGKGQGTEAFF. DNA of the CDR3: TGTGCCAGCAGCTTACGCTTAGGGAAGGGTCAGGGCACTGAAGCTTTCTTT.

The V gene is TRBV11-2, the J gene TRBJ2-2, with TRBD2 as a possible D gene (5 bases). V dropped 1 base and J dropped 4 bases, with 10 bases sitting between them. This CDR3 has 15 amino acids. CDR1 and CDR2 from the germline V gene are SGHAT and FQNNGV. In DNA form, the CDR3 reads TGTGCCAGCAGCTTAGGGGTGAGGGTCACCGGGGAGCTGTTTTTT. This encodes CASSLGVRVTGELFF.